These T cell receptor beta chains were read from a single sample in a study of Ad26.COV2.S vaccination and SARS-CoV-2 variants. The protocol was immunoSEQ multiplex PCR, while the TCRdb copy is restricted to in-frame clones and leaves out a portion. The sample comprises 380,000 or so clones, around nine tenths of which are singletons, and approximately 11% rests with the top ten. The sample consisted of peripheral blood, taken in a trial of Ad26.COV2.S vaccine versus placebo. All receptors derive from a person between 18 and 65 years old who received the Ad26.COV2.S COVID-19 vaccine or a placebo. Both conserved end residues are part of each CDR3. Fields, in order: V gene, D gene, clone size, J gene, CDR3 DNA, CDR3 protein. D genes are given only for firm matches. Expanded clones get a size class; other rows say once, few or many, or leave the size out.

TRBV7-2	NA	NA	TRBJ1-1	TGTGCCAGCAGCTTAGGGGTCGGGAACACTGAAGCTTTCTTT	CASSLGVGNTEAFF
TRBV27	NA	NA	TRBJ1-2	TGTGCCAGCAGTTCAGGTATAGGTGGCTACACCTTC	CASSSGIGGYTF
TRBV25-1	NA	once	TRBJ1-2	TGTGCCAGCAGTCCCGACGGAAACTATGGCTACACCTTC	CASSPDGNYGYTF
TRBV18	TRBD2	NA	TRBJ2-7	TGTGCCAGCTCACCATCCCGGACTAGCGGGGGTGGGGGCGAGCAGTACTTC	CASSPSRTSGGGGEQYF
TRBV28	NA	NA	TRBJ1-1	TGTGCCAGCAGTTTAGTTTTCGGGGAAGCTTTCTTT	CASSLVFGEAFF
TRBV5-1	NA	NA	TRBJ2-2	TGCGCCAGCAGCTTAATGGAGAACACCGGGGAGCTGTTTTTT	CASSLMENTGELFF
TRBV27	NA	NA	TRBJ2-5	TGTGCCAGCAGTTCCACCGGTCCAGGGCGGGAGACCCAGTACTTC	CASSSTGPGRETQYF
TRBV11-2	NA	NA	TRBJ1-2	TGTGCCAGCAGCTTAGATCAGGCAGCTAACTATGGCTACACCTTC	CASSLDQAANYGYTF
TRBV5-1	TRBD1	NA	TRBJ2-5	TGCGCCAGCAGCGGGACAGGGGCCGGGGAGACCCAGTACTTC	CASSGTGAGETQYF
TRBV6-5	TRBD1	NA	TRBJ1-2	TGTGCCAGCAGTTTCGGACAGGGGGGGTATGGCTACACCTTC	CASSFGQGGYGYTF
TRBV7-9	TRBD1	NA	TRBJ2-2	TGTGCCAGCAGCTTAGGTCGGACAGGATGGAACACCGGGGAGCTGTTTTTT	CASSLGRTGWNTGELFF
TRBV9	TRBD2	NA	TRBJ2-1	TGTGCCAGCAGCGTAGCGGGACTAGCGGGGGGGCCAAGGTCCTACAATGAGCAGTTCTTC	CASSVAGLAGGPRSYNEQFF
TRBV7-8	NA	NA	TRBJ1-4	TGTGCCAGCAGCCCCATGGGAAGGGGAATTGAAAAACTGTTTTTT	CASSPMGRGIEKLFF
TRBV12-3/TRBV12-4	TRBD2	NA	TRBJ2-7	TGTGCCAGCAGCACAACTAGCGGGAAGGATCAATTC	CASSTTSGKDQF
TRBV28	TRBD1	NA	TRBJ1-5	TGTGCCAGCAGTTTATGGGGGACAGGGGGCGCCCAGCCCCAGCATTTT	CASSLWGTGGAQPQHF